Following are 23 T cell receptor beta chains from one sample sequenced in a study of Ad26.COV2.S vaccination and SARS-CoV-2 variants. Treatment denoted: roughly 18 received Ad26.COV2.S at low or high dose, single or two shots; roughly five received placebo; per-sample allocation not given. Sampling occurred on day 63 after the first vaccine or placebo injection. The method was immunoSEQ multiplex PCR; TCRdb's version includes in-frame clones alone and lacks a portion of them. The table has around 380,000 clones, less than 90% seen once. The sample here was peripheral blood, taken in a trial of Ad26.COV2.S vaccine versus placebo. These receptors were taken from a person between 18 and 60 years old who received the Ad26.COV2.S COVID-19 vaccine or a placebo.

The genes are TRBV2 and TRBJ2-2; weak D call: TRBD2 (5 bases). Trimming took off 4 bases at V and 5 bases at J, with 17 bases between the two ends. This CDR3 region has 16 residues. Germline-derived CDR1 and CDR2 are SNHLY and FYNNEI. The CDR3 protein is CASSVRPETGTGELFF. For the CDR3, the DNA is TGTGCCAGCAGTGTGAGGCCAGAGACGGGAACCGGGGAGCTGTTTTTT. The full variable domain, completed using reference TRBV2 and TRBJ2-2, is EPEVTQTPSHQVTQMGQEVILRCVPISNHLYFYWYRQILGQKVEFLVSFYNNEISEKSEIFDDQFSVERPDGSNFTLKIRSTKLEDSAMYFCASSVRPETGTGELFFGEGSRLTVL.

The V and J genes are TRBV28 and TRBJ2-7, with 7 bases matching TRBD1. The CDR3 length is 14 residues. Per the germline V gene, CDR1 is MDHEN and CDR2 is SYDVKM. With 4 bases clipped from V and 2 bases from J, the junction kept 5 bases outside the gene matches. CDR3 bases: TGTGCCAGCAGTTCAGCTGACAGGGCCTACGAGCAGTACTTC. It is translated as CASSSADRAYEQYF.

This chain joins TRBV3-1 (or the pseudogene TRBV3-2) and TRBJ2-7, with 11 bases fitting TRBD2. The CDR3 has 13 amino acids. The junction had 3 bases not matched to a gene; V was cut back by 4 bases and J by 7 bases. CDR1 is LGHDT, CDR2 YNNKEL, per germline (reference sequence). The CDR3 sequence is CASSLWTSGEQYF. DNA for the CDR3: TGTGCCAGCAGCCTATGGACTAGCGGGGAGCAGTACTTC.

The chain employs TRBV12-3 or TRBV12-4 and TRBJ1-1; possible D gene TRBD1, 5 bases. This CDR3 comprises 12 residues. Trimming shortened V by 6 bases and J by 5 bases, and 10 bases separated the two germline ends. CDR3 residues: CASRTRVTEAFF. The CDR3 DNA sequence: TGTGCCAGCAGAACCAGGGTGACTGAAGCTTTCTTT.

V gene TRBV10-3 combines with J gene TRBJ2-7; 8 nucleotides align to TRBD2. Per the germline V gene, CDR1 is ENHRY and CDR2 is SYGVKD. Losses at the gene ends were 6 bases for V and 0 bases for J; bases not matched to a gene: 7. The CDR3 runs 15 residues. CDR3 sequence (DNA): TGTGCCATCAGCGCGAGCGGGGGAAACTCCTACGAGCAGTACTTC. Protein product: CAISASGGNSYEQYF.

The rearrangement links TRBV7-8 to TRBJ1-3; 7 bases are shared with TRBD1. Germline V gene lookup returns CDR1 SGHVS and CDR2 FQNEAQ. This CDR3 contains 16 residues. The junction had 7 bases not matched to a gene; V was cut back by 5 bases and J by 0 bases. CDR3 bases: TGTGCCAGCAGCCTGACAGGGTCGGGCTCTGGAAACACCATATATTTT. It yields the protein CASSLTGSGSGNTIYF.

This chain links TRBV12-3 or TRBV12-4 with TRBJ1-5; no clear D gene. The CDR3 spans 12 residues. The V end was cut by 5 bases, the J end by 4 bases, with 6 bases between. The chain's CDR3 is CASSLMNQPQHF. CDR3 coding DNA: TGTGCCAGCAGTCTCATGAATCAGCCCCAGCATTTT.

This clone was recorded once. This chain joins TRBV5-1 and TRBJ2-3, with D maybe TRBD2 (6 bases). V gave up 0 bases and J gave up 7 bases, with 12 bases separating them. The CDR3 loop spans 14 amino acids. CDR1 is SGHRS and CDR2 is YFSETQ in the germline V gene. The CDR3 sequence: CASSLAGDLNTQYF. The CDR3 DNA is TGCGCCAGCAGCTTGGCGGGGGACTTAAATACGCAGTATTTT.

This clone was observed a few times. V usage is TRBV15 and J usage is TRBJ1-6; the D is unclear. This CDR3 has 14 residues. Germline V gives CDR1 LNHNV, CDR2 YYDKDF (reference sequence). Trimming pared 0 bases from V and 11 bases from J, leaving 11 bases between. CDR3 sequence reads: CATSRDNGVAPLHF. The CDR3 DNA is TGTGCCACCAGCAGAGACAATGGAGTGGCACCCCTCCACTTT.

The chain has TRBV6-5 and TRBJ1-3, with D possibly being TRBD1 (6 bases). V was clipped by 7 bases and J by 1 base, with 11 bases between them. The germline V gene encodes CDR1 MNHEY and CDR2 SVGAGI. There are 14 residues in the CDR3. The CDR3 nucleotides read TGTGCCAGCAAGGGGGGGCTGTCTGGAAACACCATATATTTT. Amino acids: CASKGGLSGNTIYF.

This chain uses TRBV10-1 with TRBJ1-1; 7 bases fit TRBD1. This CDR3 is 13 amino acids long. CDR1 WNHNN and CDR2 SYGVQD come from the germline V gene (reference sequence). V was clipped by 6 bases and J by 4 bases; unmatched bases: 5. Written as DNA, the CDR3 is TGCGCCAGCAGGGAAACAGGGGCCACTGAAGCTTTCTTT. Protein product: CASRETGATEAFF.

This chain connects TRBV4-1 to TRBJ2-7, with D perhaps matching TRBD1 (6 bases). Trimming removed 3 bases from V and 2 bases from J, with 11 bases in between. The CDR3 is 14 residues long. CDR1 and CDR2 from the germline V gene are MGHRA and YSYEKL. CDR3 in amino acids: CASSHTTGPYEQYF. The CDR3 DNA reads TGCGCCAGCAGCCACACGACAGGACCCTACGAGCAGTACTTC.

The J gene is TRBJ1-3, the V gene TRBV5-4, with a tentative D call TRBD1 (5 bases). Germline values: CDR1 SGHNT, CDR2 YYREEE (reference sequence). The germline V and J ends were trimmed by 4 bases and 4 bases, with 12 bases remaining between them. The CDR3 length is 14 residues. This CDR3 reads CASSAGGSGNTIYF. The CDR3 nucleotides read TGTGCCAGCAGCGCCGGGGGTTCGGGAAACACCATATATTTT.

The J gene is TRBJ2-6, the V gene TRBV19, with D perhaps matching TRBD2 (6 bases). CDR3 length: 19 residues. V gave up 7 bases and J gave up 3 bases, with 25 bases separating them. CDR1 and CDR2 (germline): LNHDA, SQIVND (reference sequence). For the CDR3, the DNA is TGTGCCAGTACCGGGGGACTCCGATTTAACCCCGATGGGGCCAACGTCCTGACTTTC. Residues: CASTGGLRFNPDGANVLTF. Full variable domain (missing parts from reference TRBV19 and TRBJ2-6): DGGITQSPKYLFRKEGQNVTLSCEQNLNHDAMYWYRQDPGQGLRLIYYSQIVNDFQKGDIAEGYSVSREKKESFPLTVTSAQKNPTAFYLCASTGGLRFNPDGANVLTFGAGSRLTVL.

Only a few counts were recorded for this clone. The chain uses TRBV7-9 and TRBJ2-7; the match to TRBD1 covers 7 bases. The V gene's germline CDR1 is SEHNR and CDR2 FQNEAQ (reference sequence). The CDR3 is 12 amino acids. After removal of 5 bases from V and 5 bases from J, the junction contained 3 bases not matched to a gene. CDR3 sequence: CASSRQGNEQYF. CDR3 in DNA: TGTGCCAGCAGCAGACAGGGAAACGAGCAGTACTTC.

The chain carries TRBV6-2 or TRBV6-3 and TRBJ1-2; no clear D. Germline-derived CDR1 and CDR2 are MNHEY and SVGEGT. This CDR3 comprises 12 residues. Trimming took off 6 bases at V and 4 bases at J, with 9 bases between the two ends. CDR3 in amino acids: CASSPAVYGYTF. As DNA, the CDR3 is TGTGCCAGCAGCCCCGCTGTCTATGGCTACACCTTC.

The V gene is TRBV7-2, the J gene TRBJ2-7, with D perhaps matching TRBD1 or TRBD2 (5 bases each). The V and J ends lost 5 bases and 5 bases respectively, with 22 bases between them. The germline CDR1 and CDR2 sequences are SGHTA and FQGNSA. This CDR3 comprises 16 residues. The CDR3 DNA follows: TGTGCCAGCAGCGCTCCTCTCGGGGCAGGGTGGCACGAGCAGTACTTC. It translates to CASSAPLGAGWHEQYF.

The chain has TRBV2 and TRBJ2-2, with 7 bases fitting TRBD1. Trimming cost V 6 bases and J 3 bases; bases outside gene matches: 10. There are 16 residues in the CDR3. Germline CDR1 and CDR2: SNHLY and FYNNEI. The CDR3 reads CASRGVDRVDTGELFF. The CDR3 DNA reads TGTGCCAGCAGGGGGGTAGACAGGGTTGACACCGGGGAGCTGTTTTTT. The entire variable domain, with the rest obtained from reference TRBV2 and TRBJ2-2, is as follows: EPEVTQTPSHQVTQMGQEVILRCVPISNHLYFYWYRQILGQKVEFLVSFYNNEISEKSEIFDDQFSVERPDGSNFTLKIRSTKLEDSAMYFCASRGVDRVDTGELFFGEGSRLTVL.

The V and J genes are TRBV6-5 and TRBJ2-7, with TRBD2 matching 10 bases. This CDR3 is built from 16 residues. V shed 4 bases and J 5 bases; nucleotides not matched to a gene: 11. Germline V CDR1 and CDR2: MNHEY, SVGAGI. The CDR3 nucleotides read TGTGCCAGCAGTTCTCCTAGGCTAGCGGGGGTAAACGAGCAGTACTTC. It codes for CASSSPRLAGVNEQYF.

The rearrangement links TRBV15 to TRBJ2-2; 10 positions agree with TRBD2. This CDR3 is built from 16 residues. Per germline, CDR1 LNHNV and CDR2 YYDKDF (reference sequence). With 3 bases clipped from V and 1 base from J, the junction kept 2 bases outside the gene matches. CDR3 in amino acids: CATSSVAGGNTGELFF. The CDR3 nucleotides are TGTGCCACCAGCAGTGTAGCGGGGGGGAACACCGGGGAGCTGTTTTTT.

The chain couples TRBV27 to TRBJ1-2; D is ambiguous. The CDR3 totals 15 residues. Germline V gene lookup returns CDR1 MNHEY and CDR2 SMNVEV (reference sequence). V shed 6 bases and J shed 0 bases, with 14 bases lying between them. CDR3 residues: CASSLLGGANYGYTF. The CDR3 DNA sequence: TGTGCCAGCAGCCTCCTAGGCGGAGCTAACTATGGCTACACCTTC.

This chain connects TRBV5-5 to TRBJ2-7; D call uncertain. There are 13 residues in the CDR3. Germline V gene data show CDR1 as SGHKS and CDR2 as YYEKEE (reference sequence). Deletions cut 0 bases from V and 4 bases from J, with 8 bases between. CDR3 nucleotides: TGTGCCAGCAGCTTGGGGACGTGGTACGAGCAGTACTTC. Protein: CASSLGTWYEQYF.

The V call is TRBV12-3 or TRBV12-4, the J call TRBJ2-1, with D unresolved. The V and J ends lost 2 bases and 9 bases respectively, with 5 bases between them. The CDR3 extends over 11 amino acids. CDR3 DNA sequence: TGTGCCAGCAGTTTATCTGGTGAGCAGTTCTTC. Protein product: CASSLSGEQFF.